Below are 19 T cell receptor beta chains sequenced from a single sample in a study of metastatic and nonmetastatic thyroid tumors. Thyroid surgery was performed in patients who had received no treatment beforehand. TCRdb reprocessed the PCR reads via MiXCR. The sample lists around 15,000 clones, 20% to 25% occurring once. Sequencing was done on a sample of adjacent normal tissue. The receptors originated from a female donor with papillary thyroid cancer or a benign thyroid nodule (not recorded which). Some clones in this sample may be carry-over from other donors' samples.

J is TRBJ2-7 and V is TRBV7-8; TRBD1 or TRBD2 may be the D gene (7 bases each). With 6 bases removed from V and 3 bases from J, the gap between germline ends came to 27 bases. Germline lookup yields CDR1 SGHVS and CDR2 FQNEAQ. This CDR3 has 18 residues. CDR3 residues: CASSLAAGSRGGLYEQYF. The CDR3 DNA sequence: TGTGCCAGCAGTTTGGCGGCGGGGAGCAGGGGGGGGCTCTACGAGCAGTACTTC.

The rearrangement uses TRBV3-1 and TRBJ2-3; TRBD2 matches at 15 bases. The J segment lost 3 bases and the V segment lost 4 bases, leaving 8 bases of the junction unmatched. This CDR3 region has 18 residues. CDR1 and CDR2 from the germline V gene are LGHDT and YNNKEL (reference sequence). Written as DNA, the CDR3 is TGTGCCAGCAGCCGGGGACTAGCGGGGGGCTCCAGGACAGATACGCAGTATTTT. Translating it yields CASSRGLAGGSRTDTQYF.

This clone showed up many times. The chain recombines TRBV20-1 with TRBJ1-6; maybe TRBD1 (5 bases). The germline V and J ends were trimmed by 1 base and 7 bases, with 14 bases remaining between them. The CDR3 has 15 amino acids. Germline V gene lookup returns CDR1 DFQATT and CDR2 SNEGSKA (reference sequence). CDR3 region: CSARGSGTANSPLHF. DNA for the CDR3: TGCAGTGCTAGAGGGTCCGGGACCGCGAATTCACCCCTCCACTTT.

As for this clone: Germline and junction disagree at one end, which may indicate a read error. The rearrangement joins TRBV14 to TRBJ1-2, with D perhaps TRBD1 (5 bases). The CDR3 totals 13 residues. CDR1 is SGHDN, CDR2 FVKESK, per germline. CDR3 amino acids: CASSQRQCYVYTF. CDR3 nucleotide sequence: TGTGCCAGCAGCCAACGACAGTGCTATGTCTACACCTTC.

The chain joins TRBV20-1 to TRBJ2-5; 12 bases match TRBD2. Germline-derived CDR1 and CDR2 are DFQATT and SNEGSKA (reference sequence). The CDR3 extends over 15 amino acids. J gave up 1 base and V 3 bases, and 3 bases lay outside the gene matches. CDR3 sequence: CSASPTSGSQETQYF. The CDR3 coding sequence is TGCAGTGCTAGCCCGACTAGCGGGAGCCAAGAGACCCAGTACTTC.

On this clone: The junction shows a germline mismatch at one end, possibly a read error. The chain carries TRBV28 and TRBJ1-5; no clear D. CDR3 length: 12 residues. Germline loops: CDR1 MDHEN, CDR2 SYDVKM. CDR3 sequence: CANSPRLWPQHF. The CDR3 nucleotides read TGTGCCAACAGTCCCAGACTTTGGCCCCAGCATTTT.

This clone is termed medium-sized (0.01 to 0.1%). The chain is built from TRBV20-1 and TRBJ2-3; TRBD2 might be the D (6 bases). CDR3 size: 14 residues. V was shortened by 1 base and J by 5 bases, with 13 bases between the two germline ends. The germline V gene encodes CDR1 DFQATT and CDR2 SNEGSKA (reference sequence). The CDR3: CSARVEGGRDTQYF. The CDR3 DNA follows: TGCAGTGCTAGAGTGGAGGGTGGGCGAGATACGCAGTATTTT.

The chain has TRBV20-1 and TRBJ2-1, with D unresolved. Trimming cost V 2 bases and J 6 bases, with 11 bases left between them. CDR1 and CDR2 (germline): DFQATT, SNEGSKA (reference sequence). The CDR3 extends over 13 amino acids. The CDR3 loop reads CSARYGIPNEQFF. The CDR3 DNA sequence: TGCAGTGCTAGATATGGCATACCCAATGAGCAGTTCTTC.

Sample share makes this clone medium-sized. V usage is TRBV28 and J usage is TRBJ2-1; 12 bases map to TRBD2. CDR1 and CDR2 from the germline V gene are MDHEN and SYDVKM. V lost 6 bases to trimming and J lost 2 bases; unmatched junction nucleotides: 11. This CDR3 spans 18 amino acids. DNA of the CDR3: TGTGCCAGCAGCAGACTAGCGGGAGAGAAGGGGGCCTACAATGAGCAGTTCTTC. Translated, it gives CASSRLAGEKGAYNEQFF.

The table lists this clone with a few counts. The genes are TRBV4-1 and TRBJ2-3; TRBD2 agrees at 8 bases. The CDR3 is 19 amino acids. Germline V gene sequence: CDR1 MGHRA, CDR2 YSYEKL. The ends lost 4 bases at V and 4 bases at J; junction bases unmatched: 19. Here the CDR3 reads CASSPSPSGGSGRADTQYF. The CDR3 DNA reads as TGCGCCAGCAGCCCGTCCCCCTCCGGGGGGAGCGGGAGAGCAGATACGCAGTATTTT.

This clone was counted many times. An end of the junction does not agree with germline; a read error may underlie this. The V and J genes are TRBV7-9 and TRBJ2-1; 8 nucleotides align to TRBD2. This CDR3 is 16 amino acids long. From germline, CDR1 is SEHNR and CDR2 FQNEAQ (reference sequence). CDR3 in amino acids: CASSQRSGSVNNEQSF. CDR3 coding DNA: TGTGCCAGCAGCCAGAGGAGCGGGAGCGTCAACAATGAGCAGTCCTTC.

This chain links TRBV11-3 with TRBJ2-3; 13 nucleotides match TRBD2. The CDR3 consists of 19 residues. The ends lost 1 base at V and 0 bases at J; junction bases unmatched: 7. Germline V lookup: CDR1 SGHNT, CDR2 YENEEA. The CDR3 loop is CASSLVRTSGRDSTDTQYF. CDR3 coding DNA: TGTGCCAGCAGCTTAGTCAGGACTAGCGGGAGAGATAGCACAGATACGCAGTATTTT.

The rearrangement joins TRBV20-1 to TRBJ2-2; TRBD2 is a possible D gene (5 bases). Germline CDR1 is DFQATT and CDR2 is SNEGSKA (reference sequence). This CDR3 region has 15 residues. V was pared by 8 bases and J by 0 bases, with 16 bases between. The CDR3 sequence is CSSQTPSSNTGELFF. CDR3 in DNA: TGCAGTTCTCAAACGCCTAGCTCGAACACCGGGGAGCTGTTTTTT.

This clone was seen only a few times. The chain has TRBV12-3 or TRBV12-4 and TRBJ2-7; TRBD2 aligns across 9 bases. The J segment lost 4 bases and the V segment lost 6 bases, leaving 7 bases of the junction unmatched. This CDR3 region has 14 residues. The chain's CDR3 is CASSLVAGAYEQYF. The CDR3 DNA is TGTGCCAGCAGCCTCGTAGCGGGAGCGTACGAGCAGTACTTC.

This clone came up many times. J is TRBJ2-7 and V is TRBV4-1; 7 nucleotides agree with TRBD1. The V and J ends lost 5 bases and 0 bases, in that order; junction bases with no gene match: 4. The CDR3 runs 14 residues. Germline CDR1 is MGHRA and CDR2 is YSYEKL. The CDR3 DNA reads as TGCGCCAGCAGCTCCGGGACAGACTCCTACGAGCAGTACTTC. Translating gives CASSSGTDSYEQYF.

The V and J genes are TRBV20-1 and TRBJ1-1; unclear D gene. V lost 1 base, J lost 3 bases, and 12 bases lay in between. The V gene's germline CDR1 is DFQATT and CDR2 SNEGSKA (reference sequence). This CDR3 contains 14 residues. CDR3 DNA: TGCAGTGCTAGAGGGCCGAGAGAGGACACTGAAGCTTTCTTT. It codes for CSARGPREDTEAFF.

This chain connects TRBV6-2 or TRBV6-3 to TRBJ2-7; the match to TRBD2 covers 7 bases. From germline, CDR1 is MNHEY and CDR2 SVGEGT. CDR3 length equals 14 residues. The J segment lost 6 bases and the V segment lost 2 bases, leaving 7 bases of the junction unmatched. This chain's CDR3 is CASSYVGGRGEQYF. CDR3 coding DNA: TGTGCCAGCAGTTACGTGGGCGGGAGAGGCGAGCAGTACTTC.

This clone was recorded at least ten times. This chain links TRBV3-1 with TRBJ2-7; a possible D gene is TRBD1 (5 bases). The CDR3 has 16 amino acids. Germline values: CDR1 LGHDT, CDR2 YNNKEL (reference sequence). V lost 0 bases, J lost 2 bases, and 14 bases lay in between. Written as DNA, the CDR3 is TGTGCCAGCAGCCAAGAGGGTTGGAAAGGGGCCTACGAGCAGTACTTC. This translates into CASSQEGWKGAYEQYF.

The CDR3 sequence is CASSVWNGRDNEQFF. The CDR3 DNA follows: TGTGCCAGCAGCGTATGGAACGGGAGGGACAATGAGCAGTTCTTC. This chain connects TRBV9 to TRBJ2-1; 8 nucleotides align to TRBD2. The CDR3 has 15 residues. Germline CDR1 reads SGDLS; CDR2 reads YYNGEE. V shed 1 base, J shed 5 bases, and the junction held 5 bases outside the gene matches. Combining the CDR3 with reference TRBV9 and TRBJ2-1 gives the whole variable domain DSGVTQTPKHLITATGQRVTLRCSPRSGDLSVYWYQQSLDQGLQFLIQYYNGEERAKGNILERFSAQQFPDLHSELNLSSLELGDSALYFCASSVWNGRDNEQFFGPGTRLTVL.